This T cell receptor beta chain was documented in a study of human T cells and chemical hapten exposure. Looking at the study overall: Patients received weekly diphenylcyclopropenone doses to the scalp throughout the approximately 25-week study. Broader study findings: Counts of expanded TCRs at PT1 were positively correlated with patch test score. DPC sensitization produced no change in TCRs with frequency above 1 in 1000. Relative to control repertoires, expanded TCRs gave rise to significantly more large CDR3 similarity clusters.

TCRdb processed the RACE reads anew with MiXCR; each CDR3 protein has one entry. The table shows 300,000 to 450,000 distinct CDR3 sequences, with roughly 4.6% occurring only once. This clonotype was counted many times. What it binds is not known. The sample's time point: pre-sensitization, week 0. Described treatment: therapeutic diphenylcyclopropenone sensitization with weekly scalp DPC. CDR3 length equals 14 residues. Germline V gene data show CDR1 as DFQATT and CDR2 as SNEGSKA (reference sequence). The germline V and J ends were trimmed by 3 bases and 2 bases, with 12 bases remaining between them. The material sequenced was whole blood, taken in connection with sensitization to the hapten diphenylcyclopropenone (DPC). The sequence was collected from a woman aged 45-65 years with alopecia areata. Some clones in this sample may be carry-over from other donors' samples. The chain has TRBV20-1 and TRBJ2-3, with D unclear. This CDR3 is CSASHPGYTDTQYF. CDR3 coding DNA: TGCAGTGCTAGTCACCCCGGGTACACAGATACGCAGTATTTT.